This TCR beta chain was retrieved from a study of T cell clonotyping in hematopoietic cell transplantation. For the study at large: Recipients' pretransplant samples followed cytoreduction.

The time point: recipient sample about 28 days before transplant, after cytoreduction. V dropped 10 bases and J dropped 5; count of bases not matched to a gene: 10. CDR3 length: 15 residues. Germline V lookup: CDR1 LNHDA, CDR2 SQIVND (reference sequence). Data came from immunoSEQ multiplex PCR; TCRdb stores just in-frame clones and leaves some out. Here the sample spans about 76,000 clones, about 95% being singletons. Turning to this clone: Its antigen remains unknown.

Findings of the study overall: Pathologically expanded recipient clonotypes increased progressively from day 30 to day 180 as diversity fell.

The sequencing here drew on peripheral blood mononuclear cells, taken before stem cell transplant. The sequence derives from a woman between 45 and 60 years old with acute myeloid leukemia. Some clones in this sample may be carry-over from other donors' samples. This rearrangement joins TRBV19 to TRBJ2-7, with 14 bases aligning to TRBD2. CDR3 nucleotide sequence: TGTGCCACTTCTTCCGGGACTAGCGGGAGAAACGAGCAGTACTTC. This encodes CATSSGTSGRNEQYF.